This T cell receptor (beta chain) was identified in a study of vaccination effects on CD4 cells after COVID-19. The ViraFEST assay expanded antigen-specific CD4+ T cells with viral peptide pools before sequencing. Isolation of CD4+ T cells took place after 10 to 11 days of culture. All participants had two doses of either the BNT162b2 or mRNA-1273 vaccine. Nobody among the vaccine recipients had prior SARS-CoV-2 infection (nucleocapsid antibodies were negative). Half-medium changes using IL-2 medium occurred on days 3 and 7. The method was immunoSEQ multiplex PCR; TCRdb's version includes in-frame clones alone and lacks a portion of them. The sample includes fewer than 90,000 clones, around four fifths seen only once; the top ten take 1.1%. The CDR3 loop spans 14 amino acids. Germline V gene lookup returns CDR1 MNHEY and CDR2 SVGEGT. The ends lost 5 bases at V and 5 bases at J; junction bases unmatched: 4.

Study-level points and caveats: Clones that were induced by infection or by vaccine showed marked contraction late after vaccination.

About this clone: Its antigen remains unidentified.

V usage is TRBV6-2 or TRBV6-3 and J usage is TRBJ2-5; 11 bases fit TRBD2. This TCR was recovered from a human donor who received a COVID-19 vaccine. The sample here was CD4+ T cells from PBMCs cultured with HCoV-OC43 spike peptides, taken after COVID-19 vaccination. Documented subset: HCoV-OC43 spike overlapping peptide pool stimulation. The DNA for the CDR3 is TGTGCCAGCAGTGCCATAGCGGGGGGGGAGACCCAGTACTTC. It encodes CASSAIAGGETQYF.